These 30 T cell receptor beta chains were sequenced from one sample in a study of immune cell composition in non-small cell lung cancer (dated by TCRdb to about 2017). Library generation was performed with the immunoSEQ multiplex PCR assay. TCRdb took over this immuneACCESS table, retaining in-frame rearrangements with V and J assigned. Such tables are incomplete; in checked studies, under half of the missing clones stem from an unresolved V gene, and the remainder is unexplained. The sample table lists over 5,500 clones, roughly 73% of them with a count of one. The ten biggest clones cover less than 9.5% of the sample. The specimen sequenced was lung tumor tissue. All receptors come from a human donor with non-small cell lung cancer.

This chain connects TRBV7-2 to TRBJ1-2; 9 bases agree with TRBD1. This CDR3 has 14 amino acids. V lost 4 bases, J lost 2 bases, and 2 bases stayed unmatched. Germline V lookup: CDR1 SGHTA, CDR2 FQGNSA. The CDR3 nucleotides read TGTGCCAGCAGCTCCGGGACAGGGAACTATGGCTACACCTTC. This codes for CASSSGTGNYGYTF.

The V call is TRBV7-9, the J call TRBJ2-7, with D unclear. Deletions cut 4 bases from V and 2 bases from J, with 3 bases between. CDR3 length: 11 amino acids. Per germline, CDR1 SEHNR and CDR2 FQNEAQ (reference sequence). DNA for the CDR3: TGTGCCAGCAGCTCCGCCTACGAGCAGTACTTC. Amino acids: CASSSAYEQYF.

The chain joins TRBV5-4 to TRBJ2-7; 8 positions agree with TRBD2. The junction had 7 bases not matched to a gene; V was cut back by 4 bases and J by 4 bases. Germline V lookup: CDR1 SGHNT, CDR2 YYREEE (reference sequence). This CDR3 has 14 residues. CDR3 residues: CASSVGRGAYEQYF. The CDR3 nucleotides read TGTGCCAGCAGCGTCGGGCGGGGGGCATACGAGCAGTACTTC.

For the CDR3, the DNA is TGTGCCAGCAGCGTGTCGGCGGGGGGGCGGGAGACCCAGTACTTC. It translates to CASSVSAGGRETQYF. V usage is TRBV9 and J usage is TRBJ2-5; 9 positions match TRBD2. CDR3 length: 15 residues. Germline V gives CDR1 SGDLS, CDR2 YYNGEE. V trimming: 2 bases; J trimming: 5 bases; junction bases outside the gene matches: 7.

Here the CDR3 reads CAISYSGGAGETQYF. DNA of the CDR3: TGTGCCATCAGCTATAGCGGGGGGGCCGGAGAGACCCAGTACTTC. The chain carries TRBV10-3 and TRBJ2-5, with 11 bases fitting TRBD2. Germline trimming cut 6 bases from V and 4 bases from J; bases unmatched to any gene: 7. CDR3 length: 15 residues. The V gene's germline CDR1 is ENHRY and CDR2 SYGVKD.

The V gene is TRBV5-4, the J gene TRBJ2-5; TRBD2 is a possible D gene (6 bases). The CDR3 has 14 residues. Germline V gene lookup returns CDR1 SGHNT and CDR2 YYREEE (reference sequence). Trimming removed 4 bases from V and 1 base from J, with 11 bases in between. This chain's CDR3 is CASSPEGIQETQYF. As DNA, the CDR3 is TGTGCCAGCAGCCCGGAGGGGATCCAAGAGACCCAGTACTTC.

The V gene is TRBV27, the J gene TRBJ2-3; 8 bases align to TRBD1. There are 17 residues in the CDR3. CDR1 and CDR2 from the germline V gene are MNHEY and SMNVEV (reference sequence). V lost 6 bases to trimming and J lost 1 base; unmatched junction nucleotides: 12. This CDR3 is CASRVRTGSMGTDTQYF. The CDR3 DNA follows: TGTGCCAGCAGAGTCCGGACAGGGTCGATGGGCACAGATACGCAGTATTTT.

The CDR3 DNA reads as TGTGCCATCAGGGGGGACAGCCCACGGTGGGGCTACACCTTC. Amino acid sequence: CAIRGDSPRWGYTF. The chain links TRBV10-3 to TRBJ1-2, with 7 nucleotides matching TRBD1. Germline lookup yields CDR1 ENHRY and CDR2 SYGVKD. The CDR3 sequence is 14 residues long. Germline trimming cut 6 bases from V and 8 bases from J; bases unmatched to any gene: 12.

V gene TRBV7-8 combines with J gene TRBJ1-6; 9 bases map to TRBD1. The germline gives CDR1 SGHVS, CDR2 FQNEAQ. The CDR3 has 16 amino acids. V lost 1 base, J lost 6 bases, and 4 bases stayed unmatched. The CDR3: CASSLGQGVGNSPLHF. CDR3 sequence (DNA): TGTGCCAGCAGCTTAGGACAGGGGGTTGGTAATTCACCCCTCCACTTT.

The rearrangement links TRBV30 to TRBJ1-2; 8 nucleotides align to TRBD1. V gave up 4 bases and J gave up 1 base; unmatched junction bases: 5. The CDR3 spans 14 residues. Looked up from germline, CDR1 is GTSNPN and CDR2 is SVGIG (reference sequence). CDR3 sequence (DNA): TGTGCCTGGACTCGGACAGGGAGTAACTATGGCTACACCTTC. The encoded protein is CAWTRTGSNYGYTF.

The rearrangement joins TRBV7-3 to TRBJ2-7; D might be TRBD2 (8 bases). CDR1 is SGHTA, CDR2 FQGTGA, per germline. The CDR3 is made up of 15 amino acids. V lost 5 bases to trimming and J lost 2 bases, with 16 bases between them. The CDR3 is CASSTGGGQTYEQYF. CDR3 nucleotide sequence: TGTGCCAGCAGCACGGGGGGGGGACAGACCTACGAGCAGTACTTC.

The genes are TRBV7-9 and TRBJ1-2; the D gene is possibly TRBD1 (6 bases). V was clipped by 3 bases and J by 2 bases, with 16 bases between them. Germline V gives CDR1 SEHNR, CDR2 FQNEAQ (reference sequence). CDR3 length: 16 amino acids. CDR3 residues: CASSFSGTNINYGYTF. DNA of the CDR3: TGTGCCAGCAGCTTCTCAGGGACAAACATAAACTATGGCTACACCTTC.

The rearrangement uses TRBV6-6 and TRBJ2-1, with 10 positions matching TRBD1. Unmatched junction bases numbered 13, after V lost 0 bases and J lost 14 bases. The germline CDR1 and CDR2 sequences are MNHNY and SVGAGI (reference sequence). The CDR3 has 16 residues. CDR3 region: CASSYSGTGASAREFF. The CDR3 DNA sequence: TGTGCCAGCAGTTACTCCGGGACAGGGGCATCTGCCAGGGAGTTCTTC.

The chain joins TRBV9 to TRBJ2-2; D possibly corresponds to TRBD1 (6 bases). The CDR3 spans 15 residues. V lost 0 bases and J lost 7, with 13 bases in between. Looked up from germline, CDR1 is SGDLS and CDR2 is YYNGEE. The chain's CDR3 is CASSVANRANGELFF. CDR3 DNA: TGTGCCAGCAGCGTAGCTAACAGGGCGAACGGGGAGCTGTTTTTT.

This chain connects TRBV28 to TRBJ2-7, with D tentatively TRBD2 (5 bases). The CDR3 is made up of 13 amino acids. From germline, CDR1 is MDHEN and CDR2 SYDVKM. V was clipped by 5 bases and J by 2 bases, with 10 bases between them. The CDR3 bases are TGTGCCAGCAGTGTCCCGGGAACCTACGAGCAGTACTTC. Protein product: CASSVPGTYEQYF.

The chain is built from TRBV5-4 and TRBJ2-5, with 14 nucleotides matching TRBD2. The V segment lost 3 bases and the J segment 4 bases; nucleotides outside the gene matches: 5. CDR1 is SGHNT, CDR2 YYREEE, per germline (reference sequence). CDR3 length equals 16 residues. The CDR3 here is CASSSGTSGGRETQYF. CDR3 bases: TGTGCCAGCAGCTCCGGGACTAGCGGGGGACGAGAGACCCAGTACTTC.

V is TRBV5-5 and J is TRBJ1-2; no definite D call. The CDR3 is 12 amino acids. Trimming removed 1 base from V and 8 bases from J, with 9 bases in between. The germline V gene encodes CDR1 SGHKS and CDR2 YYEKEE (reference sequence). CDR3 sequence reads: CASSLIADGYTF. The CDR3 region has the DNA TGTGCCAGCAGCTTGATAGCCGACGGCTACACCTTC.

The rearrangement joins TRBV27 to TRBJ2-2, with 7 bases lining up with TRBD2. V was clipped by 3 bases and J by 6 bases; unmatched bases: 1. The CDR3 spans 13 residues. Germline V gene data show CDR1 as MNHEY and CDR2 as SMNVEV (reference sequence). CDR3 sequence: CASSFAGAGELFF. CDR3 DNA: TGTGCCAGCAGTTTTGCGGGGGCCGGGGAGCTGTTTTTT.

Details on this clone: The junction differs from germline at one of its ends, possibly a read error. The chain uses TRBV7-7 and TRBJ1-1, with D perhaps TRBD1 (6 bases). The germline V gene encodes CDR1 SSHAT and CDR2 FNYEAQ (reference sequence). This CDR3 contains 13 residues. CDR3 sequence: CASSLDRNTEAFF. CDR3 DNA: TGTGCTAGCAGTTTGGACAGGAACACTGAAGCTTTCTTT.

The chain employs TRBV5-1 and TRBJ2-4; 7 bases are a match to TRBD1. With V trimmed by 4 bases and J by 7 bases, 8 bases remained unmatched. The CDR3 contains 14 residues. Germline CDR1 is SGHRS and CDR2 is YFSETQ. The CDR3 bases are TGCGCCAGCAGCGCGACAGGGACGAGCAACATTCAGTACTTC. Translating it yields CASSATGTSNIQYF.

The rearrangement joins TRBV7-3 to TRBJ1-1; D perhaps matches TRBD1 (5 bases). CDR3 size: 13 residues. Germline CDR1 SGHTA, CDR2 FQGTGA. V was cut by 2 bases and J by 1 base, with 5 bases left in between. CDR3 in DNA: TGTGCCAGCAGCTTAGACAGGAACACTGAAGCTTTCTTT. This translates into CASSLDRNTEAFF.

V usage is TRBV10-3 and J usage is TRBJ1-1, with TRBD1 matching over 8 bases. The CDR3 has 15 amino acids. Germline values: CDR1 ENHRY, CDR2 SYGVKD. Trimming took 7 bases from V and 4 from J; bases not matched to a gene: 11. CDR3 loop: CAIKADRDGGTEAFF. For the CDR3, the DNA is TGTGCCATCAAAGCGGACAGGGATGGTGGCACTGAAGCTTTCTTT.

The genes are TRBV2 and TRBJ2-1; D ambiguous. The V gene's germline CDR1 is SNHLY and CDR2 FYNNEI. CDR3 length: 14 amino acids. Trimming took 6 bases from V and 5 from J, leaving 14 bases between them. CDR3 protein: CASRELLMNNEQFF. DNA of the CDR3: TGTGCCAGCAGGGAGCTCCTTATGAACAATGAGCAGTTCTTC.

This chain links TRBV5-1 with TRBJ2-1, with D uncertain. The CDR3 has 12 residues. V lost 4 bases, J lost 3 bases, and 5 bases lay in between. Germline assignment: CDR1 SGHRS and CDR2 YFSETQ. The CDR3 here is CASSEDYNEQFF. In DNA form, the CDR3 reads TGCGCCAGCAGCGAGGACTACAATGAGCAGTTCTTC.

This clone is labeled large. V and J are TRBV2 and TRBJ1-1, with no clear D. V shed 1 base and J shed 11 bases, with 11 bases lying between them. The CDR3 runs 12 residues. In germline, CDR1 is SNHLY, CDR2 FYNNEI. CDR3 region: CASSEEQIGAFF. The CDR3, as DNA: TGTGCCAGCAGTGAAGAACAGATTGGTGCTTTCTTT.

In this sample, this clone turned up a few times. This chain joins TRBV7-2 and TRBJ2-1; 9 nucleotides agree with TRBD2. Per the germline V gene, CDR1 is SGHTA and CDR2 is FQGNSA. V dropped 8 bases and J dropped 4; count of bases not matched to a gene: 6. The CDR3 sequence is 14 residues long. The CDR3: CASVRGGHYNEQFF. CDR3 in DNA: TGTGCCAGCGTGCGGGGGGGACATTACAATGAGCAGTTCTTC.

This clone was counted only a few times. V and J are TRBV27 and TRBJ2-3; D is unclear. Per germline, CDR1 MNHEY and CDR2 SMNVEV (reference sequence). V was clipped by 6 bases and J by 0 bases, with 7 bases between them. The CDR3 has 13 residues. CDR3 residues: CASSQTSTDTQYF. CDR3 nucleotide sequence: TGTGCCAGCAGCCAGACTAGCACAGATACGCAGTATTTT.

V usage is TRBV11-2 and J usage is TRBJ2-7; possible D gene TRBD1, 6 bases. Trimming cost V 1 base and J 3 bases, with 13 bases left between them. The CDR3 runs 15 residues. Germline V gives CDR1 SGHAT, CDR2 FQNNGV. As DNA, the CDR3 is TGTGCCAGCAGCTTAGGCCCAGGGGCCAGCTACGAGCAGTACTTC. Its protein product is CASSLGPGASYEQYF.

The CDR3 protein is CASSGMDRLTGELFF. CDR3 bases: TGTGCCAGCAGCGGTATGGACAGGCTCACCGGGGAGCTGTTTTTT. The J gene is TRBJ2-2, the V gene TRBV5-6; 7 nucleotides agree with TRBD1. Germline CDR1 and CDR2: SGHDT and YYEEEE. The length of the CDR3 is 15 residues. Trimming at V came to 4 bases and at J to 4 bases, leaving 7 bases not matched to a gene.

In this sample, this clone turned up a few times. This chain links TRBV5-1 with TRBJ1-1; 8 positions match TRBD1. This CDR3 contains 16 residues. CDR1 SGHRS and CDR2 YFSETQ come from the germline V gene. V lost 4 bases to trimming and J lost 4 bases; unmatched junction nucleotides: 12. CDR3 DNA: TGCGCCAGCAGCATATGGACAGGGATGGGGGGCACTGAAGCTTTCTTT. The encoded protein is CASSIWTGMGGTEAFF.